This TCR beta chain was found in a study of blood T cell repertoires in COVID-19. The CDR3 runs 17 residues. Germline V lookup: CDR1 LNHDA, CDR2 SQIVND (reference sequence). V lost 3 bases, J lost 6 bases, and 13 bases stayed unmatched. The repertoire was sequenced with immunoSEQ multiplex PCR; TCRdb's copy has only in-frame clones and lacks some. Here the sample spans around 250,000 clones, 85% to 90% being singletons. Those who participated ranged in age from roughly 18 to 100 years and resided in about two dozen US areas. In this sample, this clone turned up a few times. V is TRBV19 and J is TRBJ2-3; the match to TRBD2 covers 9 bases. The receptor was derived from a woman in her 30s with acute COVID-19. Sequencing input: PBMCs or T cells enriched from blood (not recorded which). DNA of the CDR3: TGTGCCAGTAGTATGGGGGGATATAGCGGGAGAGCCGATACGCAGTATTTT. Encoded protein: CASSMGGYSGRADTQYF.